This T cell receptor beta chain was sequenced in a study of T cell repertoires in cytomegalovirus infection. Germline V gene lookup returns CDR1 SQVTM and CDR2 ANQGSEA. J lost 1 base, V lost 4 bases, and 2 bases had no gene match. The CDR3 is 14 amino acids. TCRdb re-called the reads with MiXCR, one entry per CDR3 protein. The table lists roughly 140,000 distinct CDR3 sequences, 20% to 25% of them singletons. The sample holds a few counts of this clonotype. The chain combines TRBV29-1 with TRBJ1-1, with 11 bases fitting TRBD1. The sequencing sample was made of PBMCs. The receptor was derived from a human donor in good health (CMV status not recorded). Some clones in this sample may be carry-over from other donors' samples. This chain's CDR3 is CSVGTGGKNTEAFF. The CDR3, as DNA: TGCAGCGTTGGGACAGGGGGCAAGAACACTGAAGCTTTCTTT.